Sequencing of this TCR beta chain was carried out in a study of blood T cell repertoires in COVID-19. Whole-study context: The United States, Italy and Spain provided the acute and convalescent COVID-19 samples. In each case, the material was cDNA or gDNA derived from T cells, B-cell-depleted T cells, or PBMCs.

How the authors handled the data: Estimation of nucleated cell counts was performed using reference gene primer amplification. TCRdb's table, derived via immunoSEQ multiplex PCR, lists solely in-frame clones and lacks some. The V and J calls and the clone size are those of that table, but D and trimming were determined from the DNA. The sample contains approximately 160,000 clones, more than 70% of which appear only once. This CDR3 contains 17 residues. After removal of 5 bases from V and 3 bases from J, the junction contained 13 bases not matched to a gene. Looked up from germline, CDR1 is MNHNY and CDR2 is SVGAGI (reference sequence).

This chain uses TRBV6-6 with TRBJ1-1, with TRBD1 matching 9 bases. The source of this sequence is a man aged 18 to 29 with active or convalescent COVID-19. The specimen was peripheral blood. CDR3 residues: CASSPGGGTGRYTEAFF. DNA for the CDR3: TGTGCCAGCAGTCCCGGAGGCGGGACAGGGCGGTACACTGAAGCTTTCTTT.